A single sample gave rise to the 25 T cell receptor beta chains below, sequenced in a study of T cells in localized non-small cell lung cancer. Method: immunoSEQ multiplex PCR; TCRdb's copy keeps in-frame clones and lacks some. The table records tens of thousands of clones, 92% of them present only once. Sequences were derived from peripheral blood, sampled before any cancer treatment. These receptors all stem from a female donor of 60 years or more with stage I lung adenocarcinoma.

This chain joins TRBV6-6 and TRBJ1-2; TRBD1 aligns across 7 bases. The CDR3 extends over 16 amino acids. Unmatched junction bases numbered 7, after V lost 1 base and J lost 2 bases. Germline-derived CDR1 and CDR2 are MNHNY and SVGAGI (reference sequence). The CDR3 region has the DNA TGTGCCAGCAGTTACTTCGGCAGGGGGGTAAACTATGGCTACACCTTC. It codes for CASSYFGRGVNYGYTF.

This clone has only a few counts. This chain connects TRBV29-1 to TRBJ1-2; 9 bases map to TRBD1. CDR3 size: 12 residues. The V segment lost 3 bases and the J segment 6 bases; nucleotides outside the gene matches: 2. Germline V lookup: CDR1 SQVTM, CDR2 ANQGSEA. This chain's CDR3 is CSVEGQGHGYTF. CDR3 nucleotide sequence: TGCAGCGTTGAGGGACAGGGTCATGGCTACACCTTC.

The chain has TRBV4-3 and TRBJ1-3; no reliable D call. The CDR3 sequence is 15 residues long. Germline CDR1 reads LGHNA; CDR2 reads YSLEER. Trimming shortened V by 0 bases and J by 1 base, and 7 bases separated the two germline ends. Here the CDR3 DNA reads TGCGCCAGCAGCCAAGATCTTTCGTCTGGAAACACCATATATTTT. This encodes CASSQDLSSGNTIYF.

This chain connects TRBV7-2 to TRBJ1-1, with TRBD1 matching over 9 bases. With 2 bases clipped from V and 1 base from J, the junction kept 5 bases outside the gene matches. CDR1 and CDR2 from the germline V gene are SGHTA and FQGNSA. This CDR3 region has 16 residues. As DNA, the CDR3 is TGTGCCAGCAGCTTACTGGGACAGGGAAGGAACACTGAAGCTTTCTTT. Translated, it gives CASSLLGQGRNTEAFF.

CDR3 protein: CASRSGTGDGYTF. The CDR3 DNA follows: TGTGCCAGCAGGTCCGGGACAGGCGATGGCTACACCTTC. V gene TRBV6-5 combines with J gene TRBJ1-2; 8 bases line up with TRBD1. After removal of 6 bases from V and 6 bases from J, the junction contained 6 bases not matched to a gene. CDR3 size: 13 residues. CDR1 is MNHEY, CDR2 SVGAGI, per germline.

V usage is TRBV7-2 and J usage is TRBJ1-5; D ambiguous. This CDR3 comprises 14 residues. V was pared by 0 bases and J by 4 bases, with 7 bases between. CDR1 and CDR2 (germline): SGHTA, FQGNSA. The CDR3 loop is CASSLALRNQPQHF. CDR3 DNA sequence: TGTGCCAGCAGCTTAGCATTGAGGAATCAGCCCCAGCATTTT.

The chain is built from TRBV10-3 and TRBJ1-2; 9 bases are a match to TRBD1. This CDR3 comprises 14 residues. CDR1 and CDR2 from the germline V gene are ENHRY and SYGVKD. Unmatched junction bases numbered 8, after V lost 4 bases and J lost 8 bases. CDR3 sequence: CAISGTGESRGYTF. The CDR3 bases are TGTGCCATCAGTGGGACAGGGGAGTCAAGGGGCTACACCTTC.

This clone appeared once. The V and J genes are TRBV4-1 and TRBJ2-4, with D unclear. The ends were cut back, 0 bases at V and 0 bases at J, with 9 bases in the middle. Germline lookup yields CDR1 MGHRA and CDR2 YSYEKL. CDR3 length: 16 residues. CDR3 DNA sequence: TGCGCCAGCAGCCAAGATATGAGTTTAGCCAAAAACATTCAGTACTTC. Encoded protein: CASSQDMSLAKNIQYF.

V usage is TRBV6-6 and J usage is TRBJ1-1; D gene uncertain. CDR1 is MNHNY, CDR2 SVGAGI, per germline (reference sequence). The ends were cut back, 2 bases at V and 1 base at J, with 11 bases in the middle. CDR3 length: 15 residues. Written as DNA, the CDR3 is TGTGCCAGCAGTTACAGGACGGATCAGAACACTGAAGCTTTCTTT. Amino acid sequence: CASSYRTDQNTEAFF.

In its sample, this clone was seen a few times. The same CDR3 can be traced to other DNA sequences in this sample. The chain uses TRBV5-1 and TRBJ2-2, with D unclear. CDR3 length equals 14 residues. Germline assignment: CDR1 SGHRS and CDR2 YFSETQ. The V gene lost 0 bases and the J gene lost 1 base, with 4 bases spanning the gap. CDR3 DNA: TGCGCCAGCAGCTTGGACGGGAACACCGGGGAGCTGTTTTTT. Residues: CASSLDGNTGELFF.

The CDR3 coding sequence is TGCGCCAGCAGCTTGGCGGAGGGACAGGGGGCGCGGACCGGGGAGCTGTTTTTT. It yields the protein CASSLAEGQGARTGELFF. The rearrangement uses TRBV5-1 and TRBJ2-2; 12 nucleotides line up with TRBD1. This CDR3 is 18 amino acids long. Per the germline V gene, CDR1 is SGHRS and CDR2 is YFSETQ. The trim removed 0 bases at V and 5 bases at J, leaving 8 bases unmatched.

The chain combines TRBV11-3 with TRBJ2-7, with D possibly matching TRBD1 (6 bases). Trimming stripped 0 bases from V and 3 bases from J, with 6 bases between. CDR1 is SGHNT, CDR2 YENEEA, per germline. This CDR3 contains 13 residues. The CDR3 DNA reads TGTGCCAGCAGCTTAGAACAGGGCTACGAGCAGTACTTC. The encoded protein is CASSLEQGYEQYF. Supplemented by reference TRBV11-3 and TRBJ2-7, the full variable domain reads EAGVVQSPRYKIIEKKQPVAFWCNPISGHNTLYWYLQNLGQGPELLIRYENEEAVDDSQLPKDRFSAERLKGVDSTLKIQPAELGDSAVYLCASSLEQGYEQYFGPGTRLTVT.

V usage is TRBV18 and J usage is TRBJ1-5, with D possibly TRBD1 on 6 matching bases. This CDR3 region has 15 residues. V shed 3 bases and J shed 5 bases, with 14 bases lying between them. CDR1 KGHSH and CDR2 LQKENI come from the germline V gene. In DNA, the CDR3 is TGTGCCAGCTCACCCGACCCCGGGGGCGATCAGCCCCAGCATTTT. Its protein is CASSPDPGGDQPQHF. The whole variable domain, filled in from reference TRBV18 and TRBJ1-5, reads NAGVMQNPRHLVRRRGQEARLRCSPMKGHSHVYWYRQLPEEGLKFMVYLQKENIIDESGMPKERFSAEFPKEGPSILRIQQVVRGDSAAYFCASSPDPGGDQPQHFGDGTRLSIL.

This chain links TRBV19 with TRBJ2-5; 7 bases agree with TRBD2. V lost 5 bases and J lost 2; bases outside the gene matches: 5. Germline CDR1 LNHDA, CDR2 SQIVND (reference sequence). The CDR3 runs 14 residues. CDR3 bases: TGTGCCAGTAGTCTCGGGAGGTTACAAGAGACCCAGTACTTC. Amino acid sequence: CASSLGRLQETQYF.

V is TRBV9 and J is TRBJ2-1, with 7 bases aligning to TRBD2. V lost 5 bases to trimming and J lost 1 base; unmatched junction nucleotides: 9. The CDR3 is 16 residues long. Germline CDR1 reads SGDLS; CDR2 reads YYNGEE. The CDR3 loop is CASRAARGESYNEQFF. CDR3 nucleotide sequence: TGTGCCAGCAGGGCGGCCCGGGGGGAATCCTACAATGAGCAGTTCTTC. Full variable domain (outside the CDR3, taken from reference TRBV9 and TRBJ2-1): DSGVTQTPKHLITATGQRVTLRCSPRSGDLSVYWYQQSLDQGLQFLIQYYNGEERAKGNILERFSAQQFPDLHSELNLSSLELGDSALYFCASRAARGESYNEQFFGPGTRLTVL.

The CDR3 nucleotides are TGTGCCAGTAGCACCGGGACAGGGGGCCAGGGCAATCAGCCCCAGCATTTT. This codes for CASSTGTGGQGNQPQHF. The chain employs TRBV19 and TRBJ1-5; 12 positions agree with TRBD1. Germline loops: CDR1 LNHDA, CDR2 SQIVND (reference sequence). V lost 6 bases to trimming and J lost 2 bases; unmatched junction nucleotides: 8. The CDR3 consists of 17 residues.

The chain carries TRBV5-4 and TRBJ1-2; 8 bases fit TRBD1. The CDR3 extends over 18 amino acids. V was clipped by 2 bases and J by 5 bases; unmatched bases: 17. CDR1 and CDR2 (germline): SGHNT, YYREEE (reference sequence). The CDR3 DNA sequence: TGTGCCAGCAGCTTAGTCCGAAGCCTCGGGACAGGTGGTTATGGCTACACCTTC. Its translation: CASSLVRSLGTGGYGYTF. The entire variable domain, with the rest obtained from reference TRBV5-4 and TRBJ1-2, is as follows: ETGVTQSPTHLIKTRGQQVTLRCSSQSGHNTVSWYQQALGQGPQFIFQYYREEENGRGNFPPRFSGLQFPNYSSELNVNALELDDSALYLCASSLVRSLGTGGYGYTFGSGTRLTVV.

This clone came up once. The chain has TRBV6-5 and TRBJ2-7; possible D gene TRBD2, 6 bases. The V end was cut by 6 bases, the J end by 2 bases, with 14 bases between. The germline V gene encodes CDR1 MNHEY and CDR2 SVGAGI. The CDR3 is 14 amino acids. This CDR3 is CASRAGGTPYEQYF. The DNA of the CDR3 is TGTGCCAGCAGGGCCGGGGGAACCCCCTACGAGCAGTACTTC.

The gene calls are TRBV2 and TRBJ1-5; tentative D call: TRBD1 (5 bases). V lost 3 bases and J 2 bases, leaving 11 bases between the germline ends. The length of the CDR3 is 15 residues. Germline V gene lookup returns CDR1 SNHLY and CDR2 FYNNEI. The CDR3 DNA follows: TGTGCCAGCAGTGAGGTAGGGGCCGGCAATCAGCCCCAGCATTTT. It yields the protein CASSEVGAGNQPQHF.

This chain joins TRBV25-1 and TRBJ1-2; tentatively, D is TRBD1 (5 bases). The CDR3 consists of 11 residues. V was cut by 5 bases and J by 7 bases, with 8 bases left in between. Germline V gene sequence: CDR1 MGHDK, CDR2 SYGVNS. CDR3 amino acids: CASSQGSGYTF. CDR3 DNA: TGTGCCAGCAGTCAGGGATCTGGCTACACCTTC.

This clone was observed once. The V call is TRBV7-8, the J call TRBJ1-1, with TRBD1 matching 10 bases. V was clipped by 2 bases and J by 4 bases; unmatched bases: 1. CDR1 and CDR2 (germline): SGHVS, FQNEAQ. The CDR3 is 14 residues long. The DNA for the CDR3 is TGTGCCAGCAGCTTAAGGGACAGGGGCACTGAAGCTTTCTTT. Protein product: CASSLRDRGTEAFF.

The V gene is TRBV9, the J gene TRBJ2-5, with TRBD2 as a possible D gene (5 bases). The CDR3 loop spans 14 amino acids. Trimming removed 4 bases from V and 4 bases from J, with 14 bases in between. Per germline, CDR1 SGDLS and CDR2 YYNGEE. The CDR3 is CASSKDGVVETQYF. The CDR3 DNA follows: TGTGCCAGCAGCAAGGACGGGGTGGTAGAGACCCAGTACTTC.

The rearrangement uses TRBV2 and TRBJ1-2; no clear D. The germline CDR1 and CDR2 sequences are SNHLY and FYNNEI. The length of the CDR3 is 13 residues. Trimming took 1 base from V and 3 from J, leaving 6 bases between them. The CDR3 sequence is CASSEGGYYGYTF. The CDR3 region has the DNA TGTGCCAGCAGTGAAGGAGGATACTATGGCTACACCTTC.

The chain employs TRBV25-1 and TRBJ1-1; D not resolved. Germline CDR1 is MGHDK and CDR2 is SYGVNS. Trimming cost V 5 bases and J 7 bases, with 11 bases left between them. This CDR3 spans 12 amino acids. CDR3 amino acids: CASSKHGFEAFF. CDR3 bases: TGTGCCAGCAGTAAACACGGGTTTGAAGCTTTCTTT.

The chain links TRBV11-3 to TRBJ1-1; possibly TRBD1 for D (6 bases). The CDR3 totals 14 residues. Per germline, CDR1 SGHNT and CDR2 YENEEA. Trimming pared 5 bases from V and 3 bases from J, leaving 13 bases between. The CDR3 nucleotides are TGTGCCAGCAGCATCCAGGGGACTCACACTGAAGCTTTCTTT. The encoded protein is CASSIQGTHTEAFF.